The 8 T cell receptor beta chains reported below all come from one sample, sequenced in a study of T cells after yellow fever vaccination. TCRdb re-analysed the 5' RACE reads in MiXCR, keeping a single row per CDR3 protein. Altogether almost 600,000 distinct CDR3 sequences are present, roughly 14% being singletons, with the ten largest covering over 12%. The sequencing here drew on PBMCs, taken on the day of the yellow fever booster vaccination. The receptor source for this set is a man younger than 40 who received the YFV17D yellow fever vaccine.

This rearrangement joins TRBV28 to TRBJ2-7, with TRBD1 matching over 9 bases. This CDR3 has 12 residues. Losses at the gene ends were 5 bases for V and 12 bases for J; bases not matched to a gene: 8. CDR1 MDHEN and CDR2 SYDVKM come from the germline V gene. CDR3 DNA: TGTGCCAGCAGTACGGGACAGGGCAGAGGGTACTTC. It translates to CASSTGQGRGYF.

The chain has TRBV20-1 and TRBJ2-1; unclear D gene. V was shortened by 0 bases and J by 8 bases, with 14 bases between the two germline ends. This CDR3 is 14 amino acids long. The germline V gene encodes CDR1 DFQATT and CDR2 SNEGSKA (reference sequence). In DNA, the CDR3 is TGCAGTGCTAGAGATTTTGTAAAGCAAGATGAGCAGTTCTTC. It specifies CSARDFVKQDEQFF.

The gene calls are TRBV6-4 and TRBJ2-1; D remains ambiguous. The CDR3 runs 14 residues. Germline CDR1 is MRHNA and CDR2 is SNTAGT. Trimming removed 5 bases at V and 12 bases at J, with 20 bases between. CDR3 nucleotides: TGTGCCAGCAGTATGGGTGTAGGATTATCTGGGCAGTTCTTC. This encodes CASSMGVGLSGQFF.

V usage is TRBV7-9 and J usage is TRBJ2-7; 8 bases map to TRBD1. CDR1 is SEHNR, CDR2 FQNEAQ, per germline (reference sequence). The CDR3 covers 17 residues. After removal of 0 bases from V and 3 bases from J, the junction contained 10 bases not matched to a gene. The CDR3: CASSLAPPGTGFYEQYF. CDR3 bases: TGTGCCAGCAGCTTAGCGCCTCCCGGGACAGGCTTCTACGAGCAGTACTTC.

This clonotype showed up just a few times. The chain links TRBV20-1 to TRBJ2-7; TRBD2 aligns across 7 bases. Germline V gene lookup returns CDR1 DFQATT and CDR2 SNEGSKA (reference sequence). Trimming cost V 7 bases and J 4 bases; bases outside gene matches: 10. This CDR3 is built from 13 residues. This CDR3 is CSGEGSGDYEQYF. The CDR3 DNA follows: TGCAGTGGGGAGGGGAGCGGGGATTACGAGCAGTACTTC.

This clonotype was detected many times. CDR3 nucleotide sequence: TGCAGCGTGGCGGTGCAGGGCGGCTCCGGCTACACCTTC. Amino acids: CSVAVQGGSGYTF. This chain joins TRBV29-1 and TRBJ1-2; the D gene is possibly TRBD1 (5 bases). This CDR3 contains 13 residues. V was trimmed by 6 bases and J by 8 bases, leaving 19 bases between them. Germline-derived CDR1 and CDR2 are SQVTM and ANQGSEA.

This clonotype occurred a few times. The chain recombines TRBV6-5 with TRBJ1-6, with D possibly being TRBD1 (5 bases). The CDR3 is made up of 16 amino acids. V was cut by 4 bases and J by 7 bases, with 17 bases left in between. Germline V gene sequence: CDR1 MNHEY, CDR2 SVGAGI. CDR3: CASSFIRVANNSPLHF. The CDR3 region has the DNA TGTGCCAGCAGTTTCATCAGGGTAGCTAACAATTCACCCCTCCACTTT.

The chain links TRBV20-1 to TRBJ2-7, with D unresolved. Germline CDR1 reads DFQATT; CDR2 reads SNEGSKA (reference sequence). Trimming pared 6 bases from V and 4 bases from J, leaving 13 bases between. This CDR3 region has 12 residues. CDR3 nucleotides: TGCAGTGCCCGTGCTTCCTTTTACGAGCAGTACTTC. This translates into CSARASFYEQYF.